This T cell receptor (beta chain) was profiled in a study of blood T cell repertoires in COVID-19. TCRdb keeps only in-frame clones here, not all; method: immunoSEQ multiplex PCR. The table has some 250,000 clones, about four fifths seen once. V lost 4 bases to trimming and J lost 1 base, with 13 bases between them. CDR1 and CDR2 from the germline V gene are SGHRS and YFSETQ. There are 15 residues in the CDR3. The source of this sequence is a woman younger than 35 with acute or convalescent COVID-19. Sample: peripheral blood. This chain links TRBV5-1 with TRBJ2-3; possibly TRBD2 for D (6 bases). This CDR3 is CASSPGLGGTDTQYF. CDR3 DNA sequence: TGCGCCAGCAGCCCGGGACTGGGGGGCACAGATACGCAGTATTTT.